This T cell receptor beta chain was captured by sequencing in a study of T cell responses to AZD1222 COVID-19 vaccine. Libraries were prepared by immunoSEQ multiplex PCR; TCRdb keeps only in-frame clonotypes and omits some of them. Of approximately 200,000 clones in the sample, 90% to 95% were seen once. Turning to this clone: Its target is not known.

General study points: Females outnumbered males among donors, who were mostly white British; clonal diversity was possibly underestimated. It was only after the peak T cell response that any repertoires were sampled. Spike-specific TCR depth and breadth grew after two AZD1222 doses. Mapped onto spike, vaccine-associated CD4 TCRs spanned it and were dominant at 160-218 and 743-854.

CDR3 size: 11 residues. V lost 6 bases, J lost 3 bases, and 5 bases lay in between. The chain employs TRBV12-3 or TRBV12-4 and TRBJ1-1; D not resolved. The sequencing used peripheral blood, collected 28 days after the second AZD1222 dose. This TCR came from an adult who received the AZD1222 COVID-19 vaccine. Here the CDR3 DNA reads TGTGCCAGCAGGGGCTACACTGAAGCTTTCTTT. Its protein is CASRGYTEAFF.